Sequencing of this T cell receptor beta chain was carried out in a study of blood T cell repertoires in COVID-19. About the research overall: From the United States, Italy and Spain came samples of acute and convalescent COVID-19. The cDNA or gDNA used as material had been derived from T cells, B-cell-depleted T cells, or PBMCs.

As handled by the study authors: Counts of nucleated cells, estimated from reference gene primer amplification, were obtained. The data were produced by immunoSEQ multiplex PCR, yet TCRdb's version contains in-frame clones alone and is incomplete. The DNA was the basis for D and trimming; V, J and clone size are from that table. The sample yields about 170,000 clones, roughly nine tenths seen once. This CDR3 contains 16 residues. V was cut by 10 bases and J by 2 bases, with 22 bases left in between. Germline assignment: CDR1 SNHLY and CDR2 FYNNEI. The gene calls are TRBV2 and TRBJ2-3, with a weak D call TRBD2 (6 bases). The source material was peripheral blood. This TCR came from a woman older than 75 in a cohort sampled during active or convalescent COVID-19. The CDR3: CATLLALLAYTDTQYF. The CDR3 region has the DNA TGTGCCACCCTCCTGGCCCTTCTAGCGTACACAGATACGCAGTATTTT.